This is a list of T cell receptor beta chains from one sample in a study of T-cell memory formation after mild COVID-19. TCRdb redid the calling of the 5' RACE reads with MiXCR, one entry per CDR3 protein. The sample includes roughly 130,000 distinct CDR3 sequences, 16% of them seen just once. The sequencing sample was made of PBMCs or a T cell subset sorted from them (not recorded which). The receptors were gathered from an adult woman who had mild COVID-19 (a few samples of this study predate the infection). Cell type and time point are not known. Both conserved end residues are part of each CDR3. Each record gives: V gene, CDR3 protein.

v_call: TRBV28; cdr3_aa: CASSLAGQGALETQYF
v_call: TRBV5-1; cdr3_aa: CASSLAGSAEAFF
v_call: TRBV24-1; cdr3_aa: CATGTGRQSSYNEQFF
v_call: TRBV7-9; cdr3_aa: CASSLTENYGYTF
v_call: TRBV12-3/TRBV12-4; cdr3_aa: CASTGAVATDTQYF
v_call: TRBV29-1; cdr3_aa: CSVVFAGLPSLDSYNEQFF
v_call: TRBV6-6; cdr3_aa: CASSSQYRDSDQPQHF
v_call: TRBV7-2; cdr3_aa: CASSSGGSSSYEQYF
v_call: TRBV5-6; cdr3_aa: CASSGLQGLGNTIYF
v_call: TRBV7-2; cdr3_aa: CASSHGTGGSYNEQFF
v_call: TRBV4-2; cdr3_aa: CASSQVGGGLGADTQYF
v_call: TRBV6-6; cdr3_aa: CASSYSIAPYPRGSSYNEQFF
v_call: TRBV10-2; cdr3_aa: CASAGVGEGYNEQFF
v_call: TRBV12-3/TRBV12-4; cdr3_aa: CASSFVGRGSYEQYF
v_call: TRBV7-2; cdr3_aa: CASSRRNQPQHF
v_call: TRBV5-6; cdr3_aa: CASSLGDGELFF
v_call: TRBV12-3/TRBV12-4; cdr3_aa: CASSRRGLVSTEAFF
v_call: TRBV12-3/TRBV12-4; cdr3_aa: CASSPGTGVVGELFF
v_call: TRBV24-1; cdr3_aa: CATSDLNYEQYF
v_call: TRBV5-1; cdr3_aa: CASSLVVSSYEQYF
v_call: TRBV20-1; cdr3_aa: CSAREGRTKSYEQYF
v_call: TRBV7-2; cdr3_aa: CASQTGGHTPGELFF
v_call: TRBV5-1; cdr3_aa: CASSRPYQGDAGELFF
v_call: TRBV3-1; cdr3_aa: CASSQDGRYGYTF
v_call: TRBV20-1; cdr3_aa: CSAPYSGRKGTGELFF
v_call: TRBV5-1; cdr3_aa: CASSSATGTNEKLFF
v_call: TRBV5-5; cdr3_aa: CASSLQGRSNQPQHF
v_call: TRBV7-6; cdr3_aa: CASSPALMGGRGYTF
v_call: TRBV13; cdr3_aa: CASSPGTGELFF
v_call: TRBV24-1; cdr3_aa: CATSDLRREGNQPQHF
v_call: TRBV5-5; cdr3_aa: CASSLLGRGGTEAFF
v_call: TRBV7-2; cdr3_aa: CASSLAGTSGGGTDTQYF
v_call: TRBV11-2; cdr3_aa: CASSQPLGPGVRDTQYF
v_call: TRBV4-2; cdr3_aa: CASSPVRQGVVREQYF
v_call: TRBV7-6; cdr3_aa: CASSSDRGTYEQYF
v_call: TRBV19; cdr3_aa: CASGETGTTYGYTF
v_call: TRBV5-4; cdr3_aa: CASSLGNSNQPQHF
v_call: TRBV7-3; cdr3_aa: CASSIIGVPGRVSYNEQFF
v_call: TRBV9; cdr3_aa: CASSATGSSYNEQFF
v_call: TRBV24-1; cdr3_aa: CATSDWDEGETQYF
v_call: TRBV27; cdr3_aa: CASSITGWDEQFF
v_call: TRBV12-3/TRBV12-4; cdr3_aa: CASSFLKPEGEQYF
v_call: TRBV27; cdr3_aa: CASSLVREMGYEQFF
v_call: TRBV6-6; cdr3_aa: CASRTGPGGSGANVLTF
v_call: TRBV19; cdr3_aa: CASSPGQGRGPQHF
v_call: TRBV3-1; cdr3_aa: CASSFGLAVRNEQFF
v_call: TRBV20-1; cdr3_aa: CSAPIPGPDEQFF
v_call: TRBV28; cdr3_aa: CASWGRGTGTDTQYF
v_call: TRBV6-2/TRBV6-3; cdr3_aa: CASSYSRTHYEQYF
v_call: TRBV11-2; cdr3_aa: CASSGFSSTDTQYF